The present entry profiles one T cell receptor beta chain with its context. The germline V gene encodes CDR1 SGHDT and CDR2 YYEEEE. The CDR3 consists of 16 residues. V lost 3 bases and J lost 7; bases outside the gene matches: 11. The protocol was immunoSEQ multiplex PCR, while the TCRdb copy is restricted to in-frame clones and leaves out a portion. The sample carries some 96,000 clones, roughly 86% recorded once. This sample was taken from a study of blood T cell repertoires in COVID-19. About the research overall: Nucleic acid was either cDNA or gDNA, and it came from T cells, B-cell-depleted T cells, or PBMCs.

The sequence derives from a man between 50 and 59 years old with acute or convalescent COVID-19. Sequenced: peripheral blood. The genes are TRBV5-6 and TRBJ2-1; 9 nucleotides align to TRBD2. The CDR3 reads CASSSYGTSLYNEQFF. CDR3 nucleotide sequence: TGTGCCAGCAGCTCCTACGGGACTAGCCTTTATAATGAGCAGTTCTTC.